The 24 T cell receptor beta chains below all came from one sample that was sequenced in a study of identical twins. TCRdb processed the 5' RACE reads anew with MiXCR; each CDR3 protein has one entry. The table has 120,000 to 150,000 distinct CDR3 sequences, under 4.5% seen once. Input material: memory T cells sorted from blood. The receptor set was obtained from a man aged 18 to 29 in good health.

V usage is TRBV4-3 and J usage is TRBJ1-2; possibly TRBD1 for D (5 bases). The CDR3 extends over 15 amino acids. Germline V gene data show CDR1 as LGHNA and CDR2 as YSLEER. The V and J ends lost 0 bases and 9 bases respectively, with 17 bases between them. The chain's CDR3 is CASSQDGAASKSYTF. CDR3 sequence (DNA): TGCGCCAGCAGCCAAGATGGGGCGGCGTCTAAGAGCTACACCTTC.

This clonotype appeared a few times. V usage is TRBV20-1 and J usage is TRBJ1-5; 9 nucleotides line up with TRBD1. Germline assignment: CDR1 DFQATT and CDR2 SNEGSKA (reference sequence). There are 17 residues in the CDR3. V trimming: 1 base; J trimming: 2 bases; junction bases outside the gene matches: 9. The CDR3, as DNA: TGCAGTGCTAGAGGAGGACAGGGGCGGGGGGGCAATCAGCCCCAGCATTTT. This gives the protein CSARGGQGRGGNQPQHF.

This clonotype was recorded many times. The genes are TRBV9 and TRBJ2-1, with a possible D match to TRBD2 (6 bases). CDR3 length: 18 residues. The germline V and J ends were trimmed by 4 bases and 5 bases, with 25 bases remaining between them. From germline, CDR1 is SGDLS and CDR2 YYNGEE. The CDR3 sequence is CASSPDGSTPLPNNEQFF. The CDR3 DNA sequence: TGTGCCAGCAGCCCGGACGGGAGCACCCCCCTTCCTAACAATGAGCAGTTCTTC.

There are many counts of this clonotype. The V gene is TRBV5-1, the J gene TRBJ2-1, with D maybe TRBD2 (5 bases). The CDR3 runs 15 residues. Germline V lookup: CDR1 SGHRS, CDR2 YFSETQ. With 3 bases removed from V and 5 bases from J, the gap between germline ends came to 15 bases. CDR3: CASSSHLGRDNEQFF. CDR3 sequence (DNA): TGCGCCAGCAGCTCCCATCTGGGGAGAGACAATGAGCAGTTCTTC. The entire variable domain, with the rest obtained from reference TRBV5-1 and TRBJ2-1, is as follows: KAGVTQTPRYLIKTRGQQVTLSCSPISGHRSVSWYQQTPGQGLQFLFEYFSETQRNKGNFPGRFSGRQFSNSRSEMNVSTLELGDSALYLCASSSHLGRDNEQFFGPGTRLTVL.

This clonotype was found many times. The chain is built from TRBV6-1 and TRBJ1-5, with no clear D. The CDR3 loop spans 14 amino acids. V gave up 2 bases and J gave up 11 bases, with 16 bases separating them. CDR1 is MNHNS, CDR2 SASEGT, per germline. The CDR3 spells CASSEFGGPAAQHF. CDR3 sequence (DNA): TGTGCCAGCAGTGAATTTGGAGGGCCCGCGGCCCAGCATTTT.

This clonotype was seen ten or more times. The chain links TRBV19 to TRBJ2-3; 7 nucleotides agree with TRBD1. J gave up 1 base and V 9 bases, and 4 bases lay outside the gene matches. The germline gives CDR1 LNHDA, CDR2 SQIVND (reference sequence). The CDR3 has 13 residues. CDR3 DNA sequence: TGTGCCAGCGTTACAGGGGGCACAGATACGCAGTATTTT. It translates to CASVTGGTDTQYF.

At least ten counts were recorded for this clonotype. V gene TRBV5-1 combines with J gene TRBJ2-3; no firm D call. V shed 2 bases and J shed 3 bases, with 7 bases lying between them. The CDR3 covers 13 residues. Germline CDR1 SGHRS, CDR2 YFSETQ. The CDR3 DNA sequence: TGCGCCAGCAGCTTCAGCGAAACAGATACGCAGTATTTT. Translation gives CASSFSETDTQYF.

This clonotype was recorded at least ten times. The V and J genes are TRBV5-1 and TRBJ1-1, with D possibly TRBD1 on 6 matching bases. Germline loops: CDR1 SGHRS, CDR2 YFSETQ. The V end was cut by 4 bases, the J end by 1 base, with 11 bases between. The CDR3 length is 14 residues. The CDR3 loop is CASSISRGNTEAFF. For the CDR3, the DNA is TGCGCCAGCAGCATAAGCAGGGGGAACACTGAAGCTTTCTTT.

This clonotype was counted at least ten times. The V and J genes are TRBV7-2 and TRBJ2-7; 9 bases map to TRBD2. V gave up 4 bases and J gave up 8 bases; unmatched junction bases: 6. The CDR3 runs 13 residues. CDR1 SGHTA and CDR2 FQGNSA come from the germline V gene. The CDR3 spells CASSSGTSRQQYV. CDR3 sequence (DNA): TGTGCCAGCAGCTCCGGGACTAGCAGGCAGCAGTACGTC.

This clonotype was detected many times. The chain has TRBV19 and TRBJ1-2; a weak D match, TRBD1 (5 bases). Germline V gives CDR1 LNHDA, CDR2 SQIVND (reference sequence). The V end lost 1 base, the J end lost 8 bases, and 14 bases lay between the germline ends. The CDR3 totals 14 residues. As DNA, the CDR3 is TGTGCCAGTAGTATAGGACAAGGGGCTGGCGGCTACACCTTC. It encodes CASSIGQGAGGYTF. The full variable domain, rest sourced from reference TRBV19 and TRBJ1-2, is DGGITQSPKYLFRKEGQNVTLSCEQNLNHDAMYWYRQDPGQGLRLIYYSQIVNDFQKGDIAEGYSVSREKKESFPLTVTSAQKNPTAFYLCASSIGQGAGGYTFGSGTRLTVV.

This clonotype was found a few times. The chain links TRBV30 to TRBJ1-6; D remains unclear. Germline lookup yields CDR1 GTSNPN and CDR2 SVGIG (reference sequence). This CDR3 comprises 13 residues. V was trimmed by 4 bases and J by 5 bases, leaving 9 bases between them. The chain's CDR3 is CAWMFRDNSPLHF. The CDR3 bases are TGTGCCTGGATGTTCCGGGATAATTCACCCCTCCACTTT.

Points on this clonotype: A much more abundant neighbour one base away suggests this may be a read error. The chain joins TRBV18 to TRBJ2-3; D remains ambiguous. Per the germline V gene, CDR1 is KGHSH and CDR2 is LQKENI. The CDR3 is 13 amino acids. This CDR3 is CTSSPNVRDTQYF. CDR3 nucleotide sequence: TGTACCAGCTCACCAAACGTGAGAGATACGCAGTATTTT.

This clonotype occurred many times. The rearrangement links TRBV28 to TRBJ2-3, with a tentative D call TRBD2 (6 bases). Per germline, CDR1 MDHEN and CDR2 SYDVKM. This CDR3 has 13 residues. The V end lost 5 bases, the J end lost 7 bases, and 13 bases lay between the germline ends. CDR3: CASSGGSWYTQYF. CDR3 bases: TGTGCCAGCAGTGGAGGGAGTTGGTATACGCAGTATTTT.

This clonotype has at least ten counts. The V and J genes are TRBV27 and TRBJ2-1, with D possibly TRBD1 on 6 matching bases. The V gene's germline CDR1 is MNHEY and CDR2 SMNVEV (reference sequence). The CDR3 consists of 14 residues. With 2 bases removed from V and 12 bases from J, the gap between germline ends came to 17 bases. The CDR3 loop is CASSLAPGQLGQFF. CDR3 nucleotides: TGTGCCAGCAGTTTAGCCCCCGGACAGCTCGGGCAGTTCTTC.

This clonotype was seen ten or more times. This chain links TRBV10-3 with TRBJ2-2, with D possibly TRBD1 on 7 matching bases. CDR3 size: 15 residues. V lost 4 bases and J lost 7, with 16 bases in between. CDR1 is ENHRY, CDR2 SYGVKD, per germline. The CDR3 DNA sequence: TGTGCCATCAGTGCCAGGGGGGCAGACAGCGGGGAGCTGTTTTTT. Encoded protein: CAISARGADSGELFF.

This clonotype showed up many times. The genes are TRBV7-9 and TRBJ2-2; a possible D gene is TRBD1 (6 bases). The CDR3 extends over 14 amino acids. V lost 5 bases, J lost 2 bases, and 9 bases lay in between. The germline V gene encodes CDR1 SEHNR and CDR2 FQNEAQ (reference sequence). The CDR3 sequence is CASSPDRNTGELFF. CDR3 nucleotides: TGTGCCAGCAGCCCGGACAGAAACACCGGGGAGCTGTTTTTT.

This clonotype appeared many times. The chain employs TRBV29-1 and TRBJ1-2; D is perhaps TRBD1 (6 bases). CDR3 length: 12 residues. The germline V gene encodes CDR1 SQVTM and CDR2 ANQGSEA. Trimming cost V 8 bases and J 1 base, with 11 bases left between them. The CDR3: CSFYRDNYGYTF. In DNA form, the CDR3 reads TGCAGCTTTTACAGGGATAACTATGGCTACACCTTC.

This clonotype was detected ten times or more. This rearrangement joins TRBV7-2 to TRBJ2-3, with no clear D. Deletions cut 1 base from V and 4 bases from J, with 3 bases between. Looked up from germline, CDR1 is SGHTA and CDR2 is FQGNSA. The length of the CDR3 is 12 residues. CDR3 sequence: CASSLDADTQYF. The DNA of the CDR3 is TGTGCCAGCAGCTTAGACGCAGATACGCAGTATTTT.

This clonotype was counted at least ten times. The CDR3 DNA reads as TGTGCCAGCAGCCACTCACAGGGACATTCTGTGGGGACCCAGTACTTC. It translates to CASSHSQGHSVGTQYF. This chain joins TRBV2 and TRBJ2-5; D is perhaps TRBD1 (6 bases). Germline-derived CDR1 and CDR2 are SNHLY and FYNNEI. Trimming took off 6 bases at V and 7 bases at J, with 24 bases between the two ends. The CDR3 has 16 amino acids.

This clonotype was detected many times. The CDR3: CATSGGMDRGSGQTQYF. For the CDR3, the DNA is TGTGCCACCAGTGGAGGGATGGACAGGGGAAGTGGCCAGACCCAGTACTTC. The rearrangement joins TRBV24-1 to TRBJ2-5; TRBD1 aligns across 9 bases. J lost 6 bases, V lost 5 bases, and 15 bases had no gene match. The CDR3 spans 17 residues. Germline-derived CDR1 and CDR2 are KGHDR and SFDVKD.

This chain uses TRBV7-6 with TRBJ2-5, with no clear D. Looked up from germline, CDR1 is SGHVS and CDR2 is FNYEAQ. V was pared by 5 bases and J by 4 bases, with 20 bases between. The CDR3 covers 16 residues. For the CDR3, the DNA is TGTGCCAGCAGCCGACTCCCGGACCGGACCAGAGAGACCCAGTACTTC. The encoded protein is CASSRLPDRTRETQYF.

This clonotype has more than one count but fewer than ten. The rearrangement uses TRBV15 and TRBJ2-1; 9 nucleotides align to TRBD2. In germline, CDR1 is LNHNV, CDR2 YYDKDF (reference sequence). This CDR3 contains 16 residues. Trimming cost V 3 bases and J 5 bases; bases outside gene matches: 8. The CDR3 reads CATSRRRGTSNNEQFF. The CDR3 nucleotides read TGTGCCACCAGCAGGCGGAGGGGGACTAGCAACAATGAGCAGTTCTTC.

The table lists this clonotype with many counts. The chain has TRBV6-2 or TRBV6-3 and TRBJ2-7; a possible D gene is TRBD2 (6 bases). The length of the CDR3 is 15 residues. Trimming took off 6 bases at V and 9 bases at J, with 24 bases between the two ends. Germline V CDR1 and CDR2: MNHEY, SVGEGT. In DNA form, the CDR3 reads TGTGCCAGCAGCCGGCAAGGGACTCTCCGGGTTGGGCAGTACTTC. Its translation: CASSRQGTLRVGQYF.

This clonotype was detected many times. This chain's CDR3 is CASSQSRFSPLHF. CDR3 DNA: TGCGCCAGCAGCCAATCTAGGTTCTCACCCCTCCACTTT. The rearrangement joins TRBV4-3 to TRBJ1-6; D is undetermined. V dropped 2 bases and J dropped 10 bases, with 9 bases sitting between them. CDR3 length: 13 residues. Germline CDR1 is LGHNA and CDR2 is YSLEER.